Listed here is a single T cell receptor beta chain. This sample is drawn from a study of patients and donors after allogeneic stem cell transplantation. TCRdb re-called the RT-PCR reads with MiXCR, one entry per CDR3 protein. The sample shows about 110,000 distinct CDR3 sequences, around 36% of them seen only once. CDR1 is MNHNY and CDR2 is SVGAGI in the germline V gene (reference sequence). The CDR3 runs to 15 residues. V was shortened by 4 bases and J by 3 bases, with 15 bases between the two germline ends. The sequenced material came from blood, either unsorted or a sorted T cell fraction (not recorded which). The chain employs TRBV6-6 and TRBJ1-1, with D perhaps TRBD1 (6 bases). The sequence derives from a human donor who was either an allogeneic HSCT recipient or a stem cell or donor lymphocyte infusion donor (not recorded which). It is not recorded whose cells these are; they may come from a transplant donor. As DNA, the CDR3 is TGTGCCAGCAGTTTTCAGGGGTGGGGGTACACTGAAGCTTTCTTT. Translation gives CASSFQGWGYTEAFF.